This entry lists 14 T cell receptor beta chains sequenced from one sample in a study of identical twins. TCRdb processed the 5' RACE reads anew with MiXCR; each CDR3 protein has one entry. Here the sample spans 550,000 to 700,000 distinct CDR3 sequences, roughly 9.9% being singletons. The sample was also reused in another study, on yellow fever vaccine responses in identical twins.

Sequencing was done on a sample of PBMCs. The source of these receptors is a woman aged 18-35 years in good health.

V gene TRBV6-2 or TRBV6-3 combines with J gene TRBJ2-1, with D unresolved. The CDR3 runs 13 residues. V was shortened by 8 bases and J by 1 base, with 9 bases between the two germline ends. Germline lookup yields CDR1 MNHEY and CDR2 SVGEGT. The CDR3 reads CASGVASYNEQFF. The CDR3 DNA reads TGTGCCAGCGGGGTTGCTTCCTACAATGAGCAGTTCTTC.

Turning to this clonotype: A much larger clone sits a single nucleotide away, making a read error possible. The CDR3 DNA reads TGTGCCAGCAGTGCCTCGGGGTTCGGCGAGCAGTACTTC. This translates into CASSASGFGEQYF. The J gene is TRBJ2-7, the V gene TRBV27; the D gene is possibly TRBD2 (5 bases). Trimming took 5 bases from V and 6 from J, leaving 14 bases between them. The CDR3 has 13 residues. The germline V gene encodes CDR1 MNHEY and CDR2 SMNVEV (reference sequence).

This clonotype was seen a handful of times. The chain combines TRBV4-2 with TRBJ2-7; D remains unclear. Germline CDR1 reads LGHNA; CDR2 reads YNFKEQ. CDR3 length equals 13 residues. Trimming stripped 1 base from V and 2 bases from J, with 6 bases between. In nucleotides, the CDR3 is TGTGCCAGCAGCCAAGGACCTACCTACGAGCAGTACTTC. Translated, it gives CASSQGPTYEQYF.

This clonotype was seen at least ten times. This chain connects TRBV6-1 to TRBJ2-1, with 7 nucleotides matching TRBD2. Trimming at V came to 10 bases and at J to 8 bases, leaving 17 bases not matched to a gene. The CDR3 spans 15 residues. Germline-derived CDR1 and CDR2 are MNHNS and SASEGT. This CDR3 reads CAIRRAGDVYDEQFF. The CDR3, as DNA: TGTGCCATACGAAGGGCGGGAGACGTGTACGATGAGCAGTTCTTC.

Remarks on this clonotype: A junction boundary mismatches the germline segment, possibly from a read error. The chain links TRBV12-3 or TRBV12-4 to TRBJ2-1, with 15 bases matching TRBD2. This CDR3 has 16 amino acids. Here the CDR3 DNA reads TGTACCAGCAGTTCCGGACTAGCGGGAGGGCATAGTGAGCAGTTCTTC. Encoded protein: CTSSSGLAGGHSEQFF.

This clonotype was detected ten times or more. This chain joins TRBV25-1 and TRBJ2-5; tentative D call: TRBD2 (5 bases). Germline CDR1 is MGHDK and CDR2 is SYGVNS. Trimming took 5 bases from V and 4 from J, leaving 8 bases between them. CDR3 length: 12 amino acids. Written as DNA, the CDR3 is TGTGCCAGCAGTAGAGGAGGAGAGACCCAGTACTTC. The encoded protein is CASSRGGETQYF.

This clonotype was counted a few times. The J gene is TRBJ2-7, the V gene TRBV20-1; the D call may be TRBD1 or TRBD2 (6 bases each). Germline V CDR1 and CDR2: DFQATT, SNEGSKA (reference sequence). Trimming took off 3 bases at V and 4 bases at J, with 19 bases between the two ends. This CDR3 is 15 amino acids long. CDR3 protein: CSASSGAGRVYEQYF. The CDR3 DNA follows: TGCAGTGCTAGTTCGGGGGCCGGACGCGTATACGAGCAGTACTTC.

There are many counts of this clonotype. The CDR3 loop reads CASSRRAGGIYEQYF. In DNA form, the CDR3 reads TGCGCCAGCAGCCGGCGTGCGGGAGGTATCTACGAGCAGTACTTC. The chain links TRBV4-3 to TRBJ2-7; TRBD2 matches at 8 bases. V was clipped by 4 bases and J by 3 bases; unmatched bases: 8. The CDR3 consists of 15 residues. The germline V gene encodes CDR1 LGHNA and CDR2 YSLEER.

The CDR3 protein is CASRLRTDTQYF. In DNA, the CDR3 is TGTGCCAGCAGGCTACGGACAGATACGCAGTATTTT. V is TRBV7-9 and J is TRBJ2-3; D remains unclear. The CDR3 runs 12 residues. Trimming pared 6 bases from V and 3 bases from J, leaving 7 bases between. Germline loops: CDR1 SEHNR, CDR2 FQNEAQ (reference sequence).

This clonotype was picked up many times. J is TRBJ2-1 and V is TRBV15; D may be TRBD1 (5 bases). The germline V and J ends were trimmed by 0 bases and 6 bases, with 18 bases remaining between them. The CDR3 runs 17 residues. Looked up from germline, CDR1 is LNHNV and CDR2 is YYDKDF (reference sequence). In nucleotides, the CDR3 is TGTGCCACCAGCAGAGATCTTGCCCAGGGTCGGGCCAATGAGCAGTTCTTC. This gives the protein CATSRDLAQGRANEQFF.

The table lists this clonotype with many counts. The gene calls are TRBV4-2 and TRBJ2-3; a possible D gene is TRBD1 (5 bases). The CDR3 runs 16 residues. Germline V gene sequence: CDR1 LGHNA, CDR2 YNFKEQ. The ends were cut back, 3 bases at V and 2 bases at J, with 15 bases in the middle. CDR3 DNA: TGTGCCAGCAGCCAGATTAGTAGGGGCTTCACAGATACGCAGTATTTT. The encoded protein is CASSQISRGFTDTQYF.

This chain links TRBV6-2 or TRBV6-3 with TRBJ2-1; 8 bases line up with TRBD2. The germline V gene encodes CDR1 MNHEY and CDR2 SVGEGT. This CDR3 has 19 amino acids. Unmatched junction bases numbered 14, after V lost 0 bases and J lost 4 bases. CDR3 sequence (DNA): TGTGCCAGCAGTTACTCCATTAGGGAAGGCGGGGGGTGGTACAATGAGCAGTTCTTC. Translation gives CASSYSIREGGGWYNEQFF.

This clonotype was seen a few times. This CDR3 reads CASSQEQGQARRSYNSPLHF. Here the CDR3 DNA reads TGTGCCAGCAGCCAAGAGCAGGGCCAGGCCCGACGCTCCTATAATTCACCCCTCCACTTT. This rearrangement joins TRBV4-2 to TRBJ1-6, with TRBD1 as a possible D gene (5 bases). The germline V gene encodes CDR1 LGHNA and CDR2 YNFKEQ. The CDR3 length is 20 residues. V was cut by 0 bases and J by 0 bases, with 18 bases left in between.

This clonotype was counted many times. The chain uses TRBV28 and TRBJ2-1; D gene unclear. CDR3 length: 14 amino acids. Trimming pared 5 bases from V and 2 bases from J, leaving 10 bases between. CDR1 is MDHEN and CDR2 is SYDVKM in the germline V gene. This chain's CDR3 is CASSPPTPYNEQFF. CDR3 in DNA: TGTGCCAGCAGTCCTCCTACGCCCTACAATGAGCAGTTCTTC.